The T cell receptor beta chain under discussion was sequenced for a study of blood T cells in healthy people across ages. About 9.6 milliliters of peripheral blood were drawn from each donor into EDTA-treated tubes. RNA extraction gave at least 5.5 micrograms of total RNA per sample. This CDR3 comprises 15 residues. V was cut by 4 bases and J by 4 bases, with 13 bases left in between. Germline CDR1 and CDR2: MNHEY and SVGAGI. The second PCR ran roughly 6 to 11 cycles with a sample-barcoded 5' primer and J-beta primers. TCRdb itself ran the 5' RACE reads through MiXCR, one entry per CDR3 protein. The data show about 680,000 distinct CDR3 sequences, with roughly 50% seen just once and 30% to 40% held by the top ten. About this clonotype: Its antigen is as yet unknown.

Study findings and constraints: Diversity figures derived from one million T cells were judged to underestimate the true value.

The receptor was isolated from a woman between 55 and 75 years old in good health. This chain links TRBV6-5 with TRBJ1-4; the D gene is possibly TRBD1 (6 bases). The sample consisted of blood. The CDR3 region is CASSFQTGNNEKLFF. CDR3 bases: TGTGCCAGCAGTTTCCAGACAGGAAATAATGAAAAACTGTTTTTT.